The 11 T cell receptor beta chains given below trace back to one sample, sequenced in a study of graft-versus-host responses after intestinal transplantation. Profiled with immunoSEQ multiplex PCR; TCRdb holds only in-frame clones, not every one. The data hold approximately 100,000 clones, with about 82% observed a single time. This material consisted of PBMCs, taken 255 days after intestinal transplant. The receptors come from a human patient who received an intestinal transplant, so some T cells may come from the graft donor.

The chain uses TRBV5-1 and TRBJ2-1, with TRBD2 matching 12 bases. The germline V gene encodes CDR1 SGHRS and CDR2 YFSETQ. CDR3 length: 16 residues. Losses at the gene ends were 2 bases for V and 2 bases for J; bases not matched to a gene: 2. The CDR3 sequence is CASSFRLAGAYNEQFF. The CDR3 DNA sequence: TGCGCCAGCAGCTTTCGACTAGCGGGGGCCTACAATGAGCAGTTCTTC.

This chain joins TRBV5-1 and TRBJ1-1, with 9 nucleotides matching TRBD1. This CDR3 has 15 amino acids. Germline V gene lookup returns CDR1 SGHRS and CDR2 YFSETQ. V lost 3 bases, J lost 6 bases, and 9 bases stayed unmatched. This chain's CDR3 is CASSWGTGIGAEAFF. Written as DNA, the CDR3 is TGCGCCAGCAGCTGGGGGACAGGGATTGGGGCTGAAGCTTTCTTT.

The CDR3 DNA follows: TGTGCCAGCAGTGAAGACGGTAGGACGTTTAAGGGCTACACCTTC. As protein: CASSEDGRTFKGYTF. The chain links TRBV2 to TRBJ1-2; D is unclear. The CDR3 is made up of 15 amino acids. Between the trimmed V and J ends, which lost 1 base and 8 bases, there was a span of 17 bases. Germline loops: CDR1 SNHLY, CDR2 FYNNEI. Based on the CDR3 plus reference TRBV2 and TRBJ1-2, the full variable domain is EPEVTQTPSHQVTQMGQEVILRCVPISNHLYFYWYRQILGQKVEFLVSFYNNEISEKSEIFDDQFSVERPDGSNFTLKIRSTKLEDSAMYFCASSEDGRTFKGYTFGSGTRLTVV.

This chain uses TRBV6-1 with TRBJ2-1; 9 nucleotides agree with TRBD2. Germline trimming cut 10 bases from V and 2 bases from J; bases unmatched to any gene: 9. Germline CDR1 and CDR2: MNHNS and SASEGT. This CDR3 is 15 amino acids long. This chain's CDR3 is CATLVAGVPYNEQFF. In DNA, the CDR3 is TGTGCCACCTTGGTAGCGGGAGTCCCCTACAATGAGCAGTTCTTC.

A few counts support this clone. The gene calls are TRBV19 and TRBJ1-5; the D is unclear. CDR1 is LNHDA, CDR2 SQIVND, per germline (reference sequence). The CDR3 has 14 amino acids. The V and J ends lost 0 bases and 5 bases respectively, with 8 bases between them. The CDR3 here is CASSIDSGDQPQHF. The CDR3 DNA follows: TGTGCCAGTAGTATAGACAGTGGCGATCAGCCCCAGCATTTT. Looking up the rest from reference TRBV19 and TRBJ1-5 gives the full variable domain: DGGITQSPKYLFRKEGQNVTLSCEQNLNHDAMYWYRQDPGQGLRLIYYSQIVNDFQKGDIAEGYSVSREKKESFPLTVTSAQKNPTAFYLCASSIDSGDQPQHFGDGTRLSIL.

The V and J genes are TRBV6-5 and TRBJ2-7; TRBD1 matches 11 bases. CDR3 length: 15 residues. The V gene's germline CDR1 is MNHEY and CDR2 SVGAGI. V trimming: 0 bases; J trimming: 3 bases; junction bases outside the gene matches: 1. The CDR3 DNA reads TGTGCCAGCAGTTACTCCGGGACAGGGGGCTACGAGCAGTACTTC. Amino acid sequence: CASSYSGTGGYEQYF.

V is TRBV5-4 and J is TRBJ2-2, with D perhaps TRBD1 (6 bases). Trimming stripped 0 bases from V and 6 bases from J, with 9 bases between. Germline V gene lookup returns CDR1 SGHNT and CDR2 YYREEE (reference sequence). This CDR3 is built from 14 residues. CDR3 sequence reads: CASSLDRAAGELFF. As DNA, the CDR3 is TGTGCCAGCAGCTTGGACAGGGCGGCCGGGGAGCTGTTTTTT.

In its sample, this clone was seen once. The V gene is TRBV6-5, the J gene TRBJ1-2; the D is unclear. The V gene lost 2 bases and the J gene lost 2 bases, with 6 bases spanning the gap. The CDR3 is 13 residues long. In germline, CDR1 is MNHEY, CDR2 SVGAGI. The CDR3 protein is CASSYVGNYGYTF. Written as DNA, the CDR3 is TGTGCCAGCAGTTACGTGGGGAACTATGGCTACACCTTC.

The chain employs TRBV4-2 and TRBJ1-5; the D is unclear. This CDR3 has 15 residues. Per germline, CDR1 LGHNA and CDR2 YNFKEQ. V was trimmed by 0 bases and J by 6 bases, leaving 12 bases between them. The DNA for the CDR3 is TGTGCCAGCAGCCAAGATATGGCTGTCGGTCAGCCCCAGCATTTT. Encoded protein: CASSQDMAVGQPQHF.

The V and J genes are TRBV9 and TRBJ2-7; D gene uncertain. Germline V gene sequence: CDR1 SGDLS, CDR2 YYNGEE. This CDR3 region has 13 residues. The V end lost 4 bases, the J end lost 1 base, and 9 bases lay between the germline ends. The CDR3 DNA reads as TGTGCCAGCAGCCCCGGAGAGTCCTACGAGCAGTACTTC. Amino acids: CASSPGESYEQYF.

The genes are TRBV7-2 and TRBJ2-2; 8 nucleotides align to TRBD1. J was trimmed by 5 bases and V by 6 bases; bases with no gene match: 11. CDR1 SGHTA and CDR2 FQGNSA come from the germline V gene. The CDR3 totals 16 residues. The CDR3 coding sequence is TGTGCCAGCAGAGTTACAGGGGGGATCATAACCGGGGAGCTGTTTTTT. It specifies CASRVTGGIITGELFF.